This T cell receptor (beta chain) appears in the sequencing data of a study of blood T cell repertoires in COVID-19. Looking at the study overall: The study drew acute and convalescent COVID-19 samples from the United States, Italy and Spain. Sources were T cells, B-cell-depleted T cells, or PBMCs; the material itself was cDNA or gDNA.

Original handling: Reference gene primer amplification gave nucleated cell count estimates. Measured with immunoSEQ multiplex PCR; TCRdb has only the in-frame clones, and not every one. Clonal size and the V and J genes are those of that table, whereas D and trimming came from the DNA. Here the sample spans 250,000 to 350,000 clones, about four fifths being singletons. Trimming left V 6 bases short and J 1 base short, with 4 bases between. The CDR3 consists of 12 residues. Germline CDR1 and CDR2: SNHLY and FYNNEI. The sequenced sample consisted of peripheral blood. The receptor's source is a woman in her 50s with acute or convalescent COVID-19. V gene TRBV2 combines with J gene TRBJ1-5; D remains unclear. CDR3 loop: CASSLSNQPQHF. CDR3 DNA: TGTGCCAGCAGCCTAAGCAATCAGCCCCAGCATTTT. The entire variable domain, with the rest obtained from reference TRBV2 and TRBJ1-5, is as follows: EPEVTQTPSHQVTQMGQEVILRCVPISNHLYFYWYRQILGQKVEFLVSFYNNEISEKSEIFDDQFSVERPDGSNFTLKIRSTKLEDSAMYFCASSLSNQPQHFGDGTRLSIL.